Below, one T cell receptor (beta chain) is given with its context. This sample is part of a study of T-cell reconstitution after alpha-beta-depleted transplantation in children. The germline V and J ends were trimmed by 6 bases and 0 bases, with 12 bases remaining between them. CDR1 MNHEY and CDR2 SVGEGT come from the germline V gene. The CDR3 length is 15 residues. A TCRbeta library incorporating unique molecular identifiers was prepared. TCRdb re-derived calls from the PCR reads in MiXCR, one entry per CDR3 protein. In the table there are around 530,000 distinct CDR3 sequences, around a third of which are singletons.

This sample comprised PBMCs from the stem cell graft donor, obtained from the stem cell graft. V gene TRBV6-2 or TRBV6-3 combines with J gene TRBJ2-1, with D possibly matching TRBD1 (6 bases). The clonotype comes from a human donor who donated a stem cell graft to a child with aplastic anemia. The chain's CDR3 is CASSIDRSSYNEQFF. DNA of the CDR3: TGTGCCAGCAGCATCGACAGGAGCTCCTACAATGAGCAGTTCTTC.